This is a list of T cell receptor beta chains from one sample in a study of early T cells in non-severe SARS-CoV-2 infection. TCRdb ran MiXCR on the 5' RACE reads and lists one entry per CDR3 protein. The sample holds about 80,000 distinct CDR3 sequences, 5% seen once. This sample comprised whole blood, obtained at baseline. These receptors were collected from an adult who was a healthcare worker with PCR-confirmed SARS-CoV-2 infection or an uninfected control (not recorded which). Both conserved end residues are part of each CDR3. A D gene is named only where the DNA matches it firmly. Part of the rows lack a size; the others show once, few, many or a class for expanded clones.

clone_size j_call d_call v_call cdr3_aa cdr3_nt
many TRBJ2-2 NA TRBV19 CAARDTLDSGELFF TGTGCCGCTAGGGACACCCTCGATAGTGGGGAGCTGTTTTTT
NA TRBJ1-6 TRBD1 TRBV18 CASSPPSQLALRGQSPLHF TGTGCCAGCTCACCTCCGAGCCAGCTTGCCCTAAGGGGGCAGTCACCCCTCCACTTT
few TRBJ1-1 TRBD1 TRBV27 CASSSSGGQEAFF TGTGCCAGCAGTTCCTCAGGGGGACAGGAAGCTTTCTTT
many TRBJ2-1 NA TRBV19 CASSMTDHNEQFF TGTGCCAGTAGTATGACTGATCACAATGAGCAGTTCTTC
NA TRBJ2-7 NA TRBV6-1 CASIWERVFHEQYF TGTGCCAGCATTTGGGAGCGGGTGTTTCACGAGCAGTACTTC
many TRBJ2-7 TRBD2 TRBV25-1 CASSELAGEEYEQYF TGTGCCAGCAGTGAACTAGCGGGAGAAGAGTACGAGCAGTACTTC
few TRBJ2-1 NA TRBV12-3/TRBV12-4 CASSLTGLGHNEQFF TGTGCCAGCAGTTTAACTGGCCTCGGCCACAATGAGCAGTTCTTC
NA TRBJ2-3 NA TRBV20-1 CSARDWDFTQYF TGCAGTGCTAGAGACTGGGACTTTACGCAGTATTTT
many TRBJ2-7 TRBD1 TRBV29-1 CSVAGGTHEQYF TGCAGCGTTGCAGGGGGAACCCACGAGCAGTACTTC
NA TRBJ1-2 NA TRBV18 CASSPAGDYGYTF TGTGCCAGCTCACCAGCCGGAGACTATGGCTACACCTTC
NA TRBJ1-5 NA TRBV2 CASRSGLGNQPQHF TGTGCCAGCAGATCCGGGCTGGGCAATCAGCCCCAGCATTTT
many TRBJ2-1 TRBD2 TRBV11-2 CASSLALAGAQRFDNEQFF TGTGCCAGCAGCTTAGCGCTAGCGGGAGCGCAAAGATTCGACAATGAGCAGTTCTTC
many TRBJ1-2 NA TRBV4-1 CASSHEGSSYGYTF TGCGCCAGCAGCCATGAAGGGTCGAGCTATGGCTACACCTTC
many TRBJ2-1 TRBD2 TRBV24-1 CATNRGGPGEQFF TGTGCCACCAACCGGGGAGGGCCAGGTGAGCAGTTCTTC
many TRBJ2-3 TRBD2 TRBV5-4 CASSLVLLAGVIDTQYF TGTGCCAGCAGCTTGGTCCTACTAGCGGGAGTGATAGATACGCAGTATTTT
NA TRBJ1-3 NA TRBV20-1 CSAKAPQLSGNTIYF TGCAGTGCCAAGGCCCCGCAACTCTCTGGAAACACCATATATTTT